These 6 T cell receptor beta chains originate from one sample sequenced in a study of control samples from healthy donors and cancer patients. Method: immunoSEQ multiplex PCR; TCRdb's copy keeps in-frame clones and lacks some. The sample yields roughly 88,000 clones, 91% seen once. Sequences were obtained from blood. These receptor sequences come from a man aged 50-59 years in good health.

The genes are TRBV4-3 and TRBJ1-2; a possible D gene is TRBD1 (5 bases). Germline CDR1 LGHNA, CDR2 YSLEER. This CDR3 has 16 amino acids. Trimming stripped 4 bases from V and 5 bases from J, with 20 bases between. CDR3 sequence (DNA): TGCGCCAGCAGCCCCTCCCTTGGGGACGGTAAATATGGCTACACCTTC. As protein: CASSPSLGDGKYGYTF.

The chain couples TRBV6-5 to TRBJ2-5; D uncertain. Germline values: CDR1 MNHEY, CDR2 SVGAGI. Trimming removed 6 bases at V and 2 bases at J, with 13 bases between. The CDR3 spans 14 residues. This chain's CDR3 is CASRPFGRQETQYF. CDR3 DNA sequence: TGTGCCAGCAGGCCTTTTGGTAGGCAAGAGACCCAGTACTTC.

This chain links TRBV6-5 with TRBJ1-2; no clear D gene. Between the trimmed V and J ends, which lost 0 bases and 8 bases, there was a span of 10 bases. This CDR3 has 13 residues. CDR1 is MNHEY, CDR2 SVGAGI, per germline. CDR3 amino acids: CASSYSKGIGYTF. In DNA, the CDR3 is TGTGCCAGCAGTTACTCGAAGGGTATCGGCTACACCTTC.

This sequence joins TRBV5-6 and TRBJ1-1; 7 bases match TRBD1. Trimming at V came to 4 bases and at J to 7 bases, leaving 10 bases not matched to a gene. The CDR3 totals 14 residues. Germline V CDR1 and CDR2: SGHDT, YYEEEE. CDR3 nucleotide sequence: TGTGCCAGCAGCCTCCCAGGGGGGGGAATTGAAGCTTTCTTT. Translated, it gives CASSLPGGGIEAFF. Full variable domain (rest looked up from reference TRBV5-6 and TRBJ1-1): DAGVTQSPTHLIKTRGQQVTLRCSPKSGHDTVSWYQQALGQGPQFIFQYYEEEERQRGNFPDRFSGHQFPNYSSELNVNALLLGDSALYLCASSLPGGGIEAFFGQGTRLTVV.

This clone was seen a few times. The CDR3 protein is CASSAQGRYTGELFF. As DNA, the CDR3 is TGTGCCAGCAGCGCCCAGGGGAGATACACCGGGGAGCTGTTTTTT. The chain couples TRBV7-6 to TRBJ2-2, with D perhaps matching TRBD1 (6 bases). V dropped 5 bases and J dropped 3 bases, with 13 bases sitting between them. This CDR3 has 15 residues. Germline V gene data show CDR1 as SGHVS and CDR2 as FNYEAQ.

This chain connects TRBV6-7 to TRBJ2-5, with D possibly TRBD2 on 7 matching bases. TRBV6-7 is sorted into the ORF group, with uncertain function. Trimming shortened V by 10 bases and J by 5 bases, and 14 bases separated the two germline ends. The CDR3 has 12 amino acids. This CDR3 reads CATSGEGETQYF. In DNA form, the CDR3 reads TGTGCCACCTCAGGGGAGGGGGAGACCCAGTACTTC.